This TCR beta chain stems from a study of T cells expressing NK-cell markers. The germline V gene has CDR1 SQVTM and CDR2 ANQGSEA. The CDR3 runs 12 residues. Synthesis of TCR beta cDNA relied on 5'RACE template switching carrying UMIs. TCRdb reprocessed the 5' RACE reads and reports one entry per CDR3 protein, with no DNA. This sample's table reports about 370,000 distinct CDR3 sequences. Sequenced input: blood T cells: a sorted CD56 or NKG2C T cell subset, CD4+ or CD8+ T cells, or bulk PBMC T cells (not recorded which). This clonotype originated in a woman aged 45-59 years in good health. The rearrangement links TRBV29-1 to TRBJ2-4; TCRdb picks TRBD1, but there is no DNA to check that call. This CDR3 is CSVAPSENIQYF.